These T cell receptor beta chains were read from a single sample in a study of blood T cell repertoires in COVID-19. Sequencing used immunoSEQ multiplex PCR; TCRdb keeps in-frame clones, though not all of them. This repertoire shows roughly 80,000 clones, 60% to 85% found once; its top ten account for around a sixth. The sample taken for sequencing was peripheral blood. Receptors were obtained from a human donor in a cohort sampled during active COVID-19. Each CDR3 is given with its conserved first and last residue. Fields, in order: J gene, V gene, D gene, CDR3 length, CDR3 protein. D genes are given only for firm matches.

j_call: TRBJ2-1; v_call: TRBV30; d_call: NA; cdr3_length: 15; cdr3_aa: CAWSVQGASYNEQFF
j_call: TRBJ2-5; v_call: TRBV6-2/TRBV6-3; d_call: TRBD1; cdr3_length: 15; cdr3_aa: CASSYPSRGTETQYF
j_call: TRBJ1-1; v_call: TRBV10-1; d_call: TRBD1; cdr3_length: 14; cdr3_aa: CAHWRTGPNTEAFF
j_call: TRBJ2-7; v_call: TRBV30; d_call: NA; cdr3_length: 12; cdr3_aa: CAWSVGGSEQYF
j_call: TRBJ2-1; v_call: TRBV7-3; d_call: TRBD2; cdr3_length: 15; cdr3_aa: CASSLGGGGATEQFF
j_call: TRBJ1-1; v_call: TRBV11-2; d_call: TRBD1; cdr3_length: 13; cdr3_aa: CASSLGTGSEAFF
j_call: TRBJ1-2; v_call: TRBV28; d_call: NA; cdr3_length: 12; cdr3_aa: CASSIGVYGYTF
j_call: TRBJ2-3; v_call: TRBV9; d_call: TRBD2; cdr3_length: 17; cdr3_aa: CASSTRTSGGALNTQYF
j_call: TRBJ1-1; v_call: TRBV29-1; d_call: NA; cdr3_length: 13; cdr3_aa: CSVEAGRYTEAFF
j_call: TRBJ1-6; v_call: TRBV9; d_call: NA; cdr3_length: 14; cdr3_aa: CASSVQQGHSPLHF
j_call: TRBJ1-2; v_call: TRBV28; d_call: TRBD1; cdr3_length: 15; cdr3_aa: CASSYQGVTNYGYTF
j_call: TRBJ2-1; v_call: TRBV18; d_call: NA; cdr3_length: 15; cdr3_aa: CASSPPARDYNEQFF
j_call: TRBJ2-1; v_call: TRBV27; d_call: TRBD2; cdr3_length: 14; cdr3_aa: CASSRGTRGNEQFF
j_call: TRBJ1-5; v_call: TRBV2; d_call: TRBD1; cdr3_length: 17; cdr3_aa: CASSDPGTGAQGQPQHF
j_call: TRBJ1-3; v_call: TRBV19; d_call: TRBD1; cdr3_length: 16; cdr3_aa: CASSTERQGGGNTIYF
j_call: TRBJ1-6; v_call: TRBV5-1; d_call: TRBD1; cdr3_length: 16; cdr3_aa: CASSRRQGPNNSPLHF
j_call: TRBJ1-4; v_call: TRBV28; d_call: NA; cdr3_length: 16; cdr3_aa: CASSALQGEDEEKLFF
j_call: TRBJ1-4; v_call: TRBV30; d_call: NA; cdr3_length: 13; cdr3_aa: CAWSLQENEKLFF
j_call: TRBJ2-5; v_call: TRBV7-9; d_call: TRBD2; cdr3_length: 15; cdr3_aa: CASSSWTSGKETQYF
j_call: TRBJ2-1; v_call: TRBV27; d_call: NA; cdr3_length: 15; cdr3_aa: CASSLGDSSYNEQFF
j_call: TRBJ2-6; v_call: TRBV25-1; d_call: NA; cdr3_length: 15; cdr3_aa: CASSALRAGANVLTF
j_call: TRBJ2-1; v_call: TRBV5-1; d_call: TRBD1; cdr3_length: 14; cdr3_aa: CASTYITGGGEQFF
j_call: TRBJ2-7; v_call: TRBV5-1; d_call: TRBD2; cdr3_length: 14; cdr3_aa: CASSYGLAVGEQYF
j_call: TRBJ1-1; v_call: TRBV20-1; d_call: NA; cdr3_length: 11; cdr3_aa: CSAEPLAEAFF
j_call: TRBJ1-5; v_call: TRBV10-2; d_call: TRBD1; cdr3_length: 17; cdr3_aa: CASSESDGRGGGQPQHF
j_call: TRBJ2-7; v_call: TRBV11-2; d_call: NA; cdr3_length: 13; cdr3_aa: CASSLFTAYEQYF
j_call: TRBJ2-6; v_call: TRBV7-6; d_call: TRBD1; cdr3_length: 18; cdr3_aa: CASSLDRLSLSGANVLTF
j_call: TRBJ1-2; v_call: TRBV20-1; d_call: NA; cdr3_length: 12; cdr3_aa: CSASQGGGGYTF
j_call: TRBJ1-5; v_call: TRBV24-1; d_call: NA; cdr3_length: 13; cdr3_aa: CATTQGQNQPQHF
j_call: TRBJ2-3; v_call: TRBV19; d_call: NA; cdr3_length: 13; cdr3_aa: CASATVSTDTQYF
j_call: TRBJ2-5; v_call: TRBV7-8; d_call: NA; cdr3_length: 15; cdr3_aa: CASSLAPLAWETQYF
j_call: TRBJ2-1; v_call: TRBV30; d_call: TRBD1; cdr3_length: 14; cdr3_aa: CAWGDRGSYNEQFF
j_call: TRBJ2-1; v_call: TRBV7-8; d_call: NA; cdr3_length: 16; cdr3_aa: CASSPVGALSYNEQFF
j_call: TRBJ1-2; v_call: TRBV6-2/TRBV6-3; d_call: NA; cdr3_length: 13; cdr3_aa: CASSLTENYGYTF
j_call: TRBJ2-2; v_call: TRBV29-1; d_call: NA; cdr3_length: 13; cdr3_aa: CSVAIPGTGELFF
j_call: TRBJ1-2; v_call: TRBV28; d_call: TRBD1; cdr3_length: 14; cdr3_aa: CASSFPGDSYGYTF
j_call: TRBJ2-3; v_call: TRBV28; d_call: TRBD2; cdr3_length: 18; cdr3_aa: CASSFGLAGGASTDTQYF
j_call: TRBJ2-5; v_call: TRBV7-9; d_call: TRBD1; cdr3_length: 15; cdr3_aa: CASSRTGVLGETQYF
j_call: TRBJ2-5; v_call: TRBV7-3; d_call: NA; cdr3_length: 13; cdr3_aa: CASSAPGSETQYF
j_call: TRBJ1-2; v_call: TRBV19; d_call: TRBD1; cdr3_length: 13; cdr3_aa: CASSIQGAEGYTF
j_call: TRBJ2-3; v_call: TRBV12-3/TRBV12-4; d_call: NA; cdr3_length: 13; cdr3_aa: CASSWGLTDTQYF
j_call: TRBJ2-3; v_call: TRBV27; d_call: NA; cdr3_length: 19; cdr3_aa: CASSPDTTSFGADTDTQYF
j_call: TRBJ1-1; v_call: TRBV10-3; d_call: NA; cdr3_length: 12; cdr3_aa: CAISESATEAFF
j_call: TRBJ1-2; v_call: TRBV29-1; d_call: NA; cdr3_length: 16; cdr3_aa: CSVGPLQAGANYGYTF
j_call: TRBJ2-1; v_call: TRBV10-1; d_call: TRBD1; cdr3_length: 15; cdr3_aa: CASSTGQLPYNEQFF
j_call: TRBJ2-3; v_call: TRBV6-6; d_call: TRBD2; cdr3_length: 15; cdr3_aa: CASSLAGGPGDTQYF
j_call: TRBJ2-3; v_call: TRBV6-6; d_call: NA; cdr3_length: 16; cdr3_aa: CASSYGLLGGPDTQYF
j_call: TRBJ1-6; v_call: TRBV6-5; d_call: TRBD1; cdr3_length: 15; cdr3_aa: CASNRGLGGNSPLHF
j_call: TRBJ1-5; v_call: TRBV20-1; d_call: NA; cdr3_length: 12; cdr3_aa: CSAGVYNQPQHF
j_call: TRBJ2-3; v_call: TRBV7-7; d_call: NA; cdr3_length: 14; cdr3_aa: CASSRTGTTDTQYF
j_call: TRBJ2-7; v_call: TRBV25-1; d_call: TRBD1; cdr3_length: 15; cdr3_aa: CASSRGDRSYYEQYF
j_call: TRBJ2-6; v_call: TRBV19; d_call: NA; cdr3_length: 19; cdr3_aa: CASSIPTTITYSGANVLTF
j_call: TRBJ2-3; v_call: TRBV5-4; d_call: NA; cdr3_length: 17; cdr3_aa: CASSPRRPAERIDTQYF
j_call: TRBJ2-1; v_call: TRBV6-5; d_call: NA; cdr3_length: 14; cdr3_aa: CASSYSDSYNEQFF